These 4 T cell receptor beta chains were all obtained from the same sample, sequenced in a study of shared clonotypes between healthy human individuals. Profiling relied on immunoSEQ multiplex PCR, and the TCRdb table lists in-frame clones only, not all of them. The data hold about 490,000 clones, with approximately 81% observed a single time. The sequenced sample was PBMCs. The receptors stem from a woman in her 40s in good health. Some clones in this sample may be carry-over from other donors' samples.

In regard to this clone: Different DNA sequences within this sample yield the same CDR3. The chain carries TRBV5-1 and TRBJ2-7; no firm D call. The germline CDR1 and CDR2 sequences are SGHRS and YFSETQ. Trimming stripped 4 bases from V and 2 bases from J, with 7 bases between. CDR3 length: 12 residues. The CDR3 nucleotides are TGCGCCAGCAGCCTCCCGGCCTACGAGCAGTACTTC. This translates into CASSLPAYEQYF.

In its sample, this clone was seen a few times. The chain carries TRBV18 and TRBJ2-7; 7 bases fit TRBD1. Losses at the gene ends were 3 bases for V and 0 bases for J; bases not matched to a gene: 5. CDR3 length: 15 amino acids. Germline V gene sequence: CDR1 KGHSH, CDR2 LQKENI. As DNA, the CDR3 is TGTGCCAGCTCACCCCCGTGGGACAGCTCCTACGAGCAGTACTTC. Residues: CASSPPWDSSYEQYF.

The chain carries TRBV29-1 and TRBJ1-2, with D perhaps TRBD1 (5 bases). The V gene's germline CDR1 is SQVTM and CDR2 ANQGSEA. CDR3 length: 11 residues. The ends were cut back, 2 bases at V and 6 bases at J, with 7 bases in the middle. Here the CDR3 reads CSVERGNGYTF. The CDR3 DNA sequence: TGCAGCGTTGAAAGGGGAAATGGCTACACCTTC.

The chain links TRBV5-1 to TRBJ2-3; 9 bases match TRBD1. The trim removed 2 bases at V and 2 bases at J, leaving 3 bases unmatched. Germline lookup yields CDR1 SGHRS and CDR2 YFSETQ. This CDR3 has 15 amino acids. CDR3 region: CASSFGTGYTDTQYF. The CDR3 coding sequence is TGCGCCAGCAGCTTTGGGACAGGGTACACAGATACGCAGTATTTT.